These 9 T cell receptor beta chains were all obtained from the same sample, sequenced in a study of CD8 T cells in Susac syndrome. Random hexamers were used to reverse transcribe the RNA input (roughly 0.5 to 1 ug). TCRdb ran MiXCR on the immunoSEQ multiplex PCR reads and lists one entry per CDR3 protein. This table holds some 150,000 distinct CDR3 sequences, around 95% found once. The sequenced sample was CD8+ T cells from PBMCs. These receptors all come from a human donor with multiple sclerosis.

This clonotype has just one count. The gene calls are TRBV3-1 and TRBJ2-3, with TRBD2 matching over 13 bases. The CDR3 spans 16 residues. CDR1 and CDR2 (germline): LGHDT, YNNKEL (reference sequence). V shed 5 bases, J shed 4 bases, and the junction held 6 bases outside the gene matches. The CDR3: CASSYGLAGVSDTQYF. The CDR3 DNA sequence: TGTGCCAGCAGCTATGGACTAGCGGGGGTTTCAGATACGCAGTATTTT.

The chain has TRBV6-2 or TRBV6-3 and TRBJ2-1, with 7 nucleotides matching TRBD2. There are 14 residues in the CDR3. CDR1 MNHEY and CDR2 SVGEGT come from the germline V gene. Trimming cost V 8 bases and J 3 bases; bases outside gene matches: 7. CDR3 sequence (DNA): TGTGCCAGCTCGGGGCGGGGGAACTACAATGAGCAGTTCTTC. Amino acids: CASSGRGNYNEQFF.

This rearrangement joins TRBV6-6 to TRBJ1-6; 8 bases are a match to TRBD1. Trimming cost V 2 bases and J 6 bases; bases outside gene matches: 3. In germline, CDR1 is MNHNY, CDR2 SVGAGI (reference sequence). The CDR3 totals 15 residues. CDR3 amino acids: CASSYGQGRNSPLHF. The DNA for the CDR3 is TGTGCCAGCAGTTACGGACAGGGCCGTAATTCACCCCTCCACTTT.

The V gene is TRBV13, the J gene TRBJ2-1; D may be TRBD2 (6 bases). Trimming left V 3 bases short and J 0 bases short, with 12 bases between. Per germline, CDR1 PRHDT and CDR2 FYEKMQ (reference sequence). This CDR3 is built from 16 residues. This CDR3 is CASSLDGGRSYNEQFF. The CDR3 DNA reads as TGTGCCAGCAGCTTGGACGGGGGTCGCTCCTACAATGAGCAGTTCTTC.

The V and J genes are TRBV7-3 and TRBJ2-2; D ambiguous. The CDR3 has 17 residues. Germline CDR1 and CDR2: SGHTA and FQGTGA. V gave up 1 base and J gave up 0 bases, with 12 bases separating them. The CDR3 reads CASSLNRPGANTGELFF. In nucleotides, the CDR3 is TGTGCCAGCAGCTTAAATAGGCCAGGCGCGAACACCGGGGAGCTGTTTTTT. Full variable domain (rest looked up from reference TRBV7-3 and TRBJ2-2): GAGVSQTPSNKVTEKGKYVELRCDPISGHTALYWYRQSLGQGPEFLIYFQGTGAADDSGLPNDRFFAVRPEGSVSTLKIQRTERGDSAVYLCASSLNRPGANTGELFFGEGSRLTVL.

The CDR3 region has the DNA TGTGCCAGCAGCCCCGGAGGGGGCGAGCGGGAGCTGTTTTTT. As protein: CASSPGGGERELFF. The rearrangement joins TRBV9 to TRBJ2-2, with TRBD1 as a possible D gene (7 bases). Looked up from germline, CDR1 is SGDLS and CDR2 is YYNGEE. V lost 4 bases, J lost 9 bases, and 16 bases lay in between. This CDR3 comprises 14 residues. The full variable domain, rest sourced from reference TRBV9 and TRBJ2-2, is DSGVTQTPKHLITATGQRVTLRCSPRSGDLSVYWYQQSLDQGLQFLIQYYNGEERAKGNILERFSAQQFPDLHSELNLSSLELGDSALYFCASSPGGGERELFFGEGSRLTVL.

This clonotype was recorded only once. The V gene is TRBV3-1, the J gene TRBJ1-1; 12 positions agree with TRBD1. The CDR3 has 16 residues. Germline V gives CDR1 LGHDT, CDR2 YNNKEL (reference sequence). V shed 4 bases, J shed 2 bases, and the junction held 5 bases outside the gene matches. The CDR3 protein is CASSPRDRGQNTEAFF. The CDR3 coding sequence is TGTGCCAGCAGCCCGAGGGACAGGGGGCAAAACACTGAAGCTTTCTTT.

The chain uses TRBV29-1 and TRBJ1-1; tentative D call: TRBD1 (5 bases). The length of the CDR3 is 14 residues. With 0 bases removed from V and 2 bases from J, the gap between germline ends came to 10 bases. Germline V CDR1 and CDR2: SQVTM, ANQGSEA. This CDR3 is CSVEDPGSNTEAFF. As DNA, the CDR3 is TGCAGCGTTGAAGACCCAGGGAGTAACACTGAAGCTTTCTTT.

V and J are TRBV11-2 and TRBJ1-2, with TRBD1 matching over 10 bases. This CDR3 is built from 19 residues. J lost 1 base, V lost 0 bases, and 11 bases had no gene match. Germline CDR1 is SGHAT and CDR2 is FQNNGV. This CDR3 reads CASSLDLGDRGSNNYGYTF. In nucleotides, the CDR3 is TGTGCCAGCAGCTTAGATCTCGGGGACAGGGGATCTAATAACTATGGCTACACCTTC.